A single T cell receptor beta chain is shown here with its context. The germline V gene has CDR1 DFQATT and CDR2 SNEGSKA (reference sequence). The CDR3 has 15 amino acids. The V gene lost 3 bases and the J gene lost 0 bases, with 15 bases spanning the gap. These data belong to a study of blood T cells in healthy people across ages. About the study: Per two T cells, about one barcoded beta molecule was captured through template switching.

For the second PCR, which ran for roughly 6 to 12 cycles, a sample-barcoded 5' primer and a J-beta primer mix were used. TCRdb redid the calling of the 5' RACE reads with MiXCR, one entry per CDR3 protein. Of 1,800,000 or so distinct CDR3 sequences in the sample, about 39% were seen once. Each donor had around 11 milliliters of peripheral blood drawn. The chain links TRBV20-1 to TRBJ2-7; the D gene could be TRBD1 or TRBD2 (5 bases each). The clonotype comes from a human donor in good health. Sequencing was carried out using blood. CDR3 nucleotide sequence: TGCAGTGCTAGCGGGGACGGACGAAGCTCCTACGAGCAGTACTTC. Translated: CSASGDGRSSYEQYF.